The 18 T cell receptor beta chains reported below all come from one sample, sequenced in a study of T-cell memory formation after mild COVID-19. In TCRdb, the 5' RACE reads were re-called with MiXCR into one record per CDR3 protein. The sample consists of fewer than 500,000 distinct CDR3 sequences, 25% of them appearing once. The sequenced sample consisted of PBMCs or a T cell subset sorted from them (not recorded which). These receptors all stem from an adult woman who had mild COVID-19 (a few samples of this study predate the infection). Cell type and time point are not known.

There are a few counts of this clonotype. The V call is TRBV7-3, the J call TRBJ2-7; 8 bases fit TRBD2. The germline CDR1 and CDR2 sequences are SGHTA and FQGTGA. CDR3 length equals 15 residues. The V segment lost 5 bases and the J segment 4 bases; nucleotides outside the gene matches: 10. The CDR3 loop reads CASSPKRAGVYEQYF. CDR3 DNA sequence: TGTGCCAGCAGCCCCAAGAGAGCGGGAGTTTACGAGCAGTACTTC.

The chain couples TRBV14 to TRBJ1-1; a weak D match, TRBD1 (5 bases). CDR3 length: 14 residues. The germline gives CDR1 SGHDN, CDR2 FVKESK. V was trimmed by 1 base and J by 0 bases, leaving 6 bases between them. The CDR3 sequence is CASSQATVNTEAFF. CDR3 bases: TGTGCCAGCAGCCAAGCGACAGTGAACACTGAAGCTTTCTTT.

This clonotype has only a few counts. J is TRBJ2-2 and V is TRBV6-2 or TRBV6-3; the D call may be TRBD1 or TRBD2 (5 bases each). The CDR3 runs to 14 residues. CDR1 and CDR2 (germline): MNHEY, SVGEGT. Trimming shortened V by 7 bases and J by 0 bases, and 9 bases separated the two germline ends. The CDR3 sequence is CASKGTANTGELFF. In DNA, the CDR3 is TGTGCCAGCAAGGGGACGGCGAACACCGGGGAGCTGTTTTTT.

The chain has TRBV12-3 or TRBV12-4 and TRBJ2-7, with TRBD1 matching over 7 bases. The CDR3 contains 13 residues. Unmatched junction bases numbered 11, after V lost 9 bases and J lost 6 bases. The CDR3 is CASALTGVSEQYF. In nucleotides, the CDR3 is TGTGCCAGTGCCCTCACAGGGGTGAGCGAGCAGTACTTC.

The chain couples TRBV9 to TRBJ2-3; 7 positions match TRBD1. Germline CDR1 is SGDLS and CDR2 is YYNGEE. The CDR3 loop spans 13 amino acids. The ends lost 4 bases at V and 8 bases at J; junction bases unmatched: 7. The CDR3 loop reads CASSTRDRPTQYF. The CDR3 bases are TGTGCCAGCAGCACCCGGGACAGACCTACGCAGTATTTT.

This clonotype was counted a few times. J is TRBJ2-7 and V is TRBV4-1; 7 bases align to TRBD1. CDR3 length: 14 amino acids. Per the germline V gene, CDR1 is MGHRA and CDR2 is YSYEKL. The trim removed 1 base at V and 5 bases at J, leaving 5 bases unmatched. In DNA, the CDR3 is TGCGCCAGCAGCCAAGCCCAGGGGGACGACGAGCAGTACTTC. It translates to CASSQAQGDDEQYF.

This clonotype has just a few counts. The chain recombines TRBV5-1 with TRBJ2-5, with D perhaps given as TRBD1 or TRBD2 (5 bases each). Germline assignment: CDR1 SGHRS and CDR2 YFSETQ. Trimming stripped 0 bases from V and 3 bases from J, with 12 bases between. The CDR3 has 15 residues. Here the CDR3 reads CASSLAGTSKETQYF. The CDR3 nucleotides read TGCGCCAGCAGCTTGGCCGGGACCTCCAAAGAGACCCAGTACTTC.

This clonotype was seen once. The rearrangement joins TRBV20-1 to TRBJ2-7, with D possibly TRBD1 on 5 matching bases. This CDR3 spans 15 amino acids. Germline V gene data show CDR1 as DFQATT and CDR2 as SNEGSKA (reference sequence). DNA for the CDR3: TGCAGCTCCCGGCTTCGGGTGGCAGGGAAGGGCGAGCAGTACTTC. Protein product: CSSRLRVAGKGEQYF.

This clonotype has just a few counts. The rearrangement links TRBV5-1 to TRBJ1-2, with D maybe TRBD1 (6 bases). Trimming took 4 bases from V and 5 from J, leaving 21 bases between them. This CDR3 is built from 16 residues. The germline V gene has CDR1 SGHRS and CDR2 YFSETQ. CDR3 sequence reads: CASSAPGGGAFYGYTF. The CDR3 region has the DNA TGCGCCAGCAGCGCTCCTGGCGGGGGGGCTTTTTATGGCTACACCTTC.

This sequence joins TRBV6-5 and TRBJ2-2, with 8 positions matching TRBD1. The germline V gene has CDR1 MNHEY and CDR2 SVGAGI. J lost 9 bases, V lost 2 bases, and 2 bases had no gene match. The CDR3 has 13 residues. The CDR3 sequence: CASSYQGARELFF. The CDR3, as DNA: TGTGCCAGCAGTTACCAGGGGGCCAGGGAGCTGTTTTTT.

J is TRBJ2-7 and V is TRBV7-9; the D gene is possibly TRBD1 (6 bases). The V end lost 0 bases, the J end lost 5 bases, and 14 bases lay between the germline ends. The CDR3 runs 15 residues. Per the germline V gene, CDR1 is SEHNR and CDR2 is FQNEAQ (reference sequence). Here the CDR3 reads CASSLALSGQNEQYF. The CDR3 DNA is TGTGCCAGCAGCTTAGCGCTCTCGGGACAAAACGAGCAGTACTTC.

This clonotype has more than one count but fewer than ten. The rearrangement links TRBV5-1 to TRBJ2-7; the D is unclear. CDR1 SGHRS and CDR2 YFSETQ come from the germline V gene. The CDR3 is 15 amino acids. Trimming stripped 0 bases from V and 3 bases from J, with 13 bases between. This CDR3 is CASSLAGSGGYEQYF. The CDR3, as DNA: TGCGCCAGCAGCTTGGCCGGTTCTGGCGGCTACGAGCAGTACTTC.

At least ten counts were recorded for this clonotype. The CDR3 reads CSAPLAQGETQYF. CDR3 sequence (DNA): TGCAGTGCCCCCCTAGCGCAAGGAGAGACCCAGTACTTC. The rearrangement joins TRBV20-1 to TRBJ2-5; maybe TRBD2 (6 bases). V lost 6 bases to trimming and J lost 4 bases, with 15 bases between them. Germline assignment: CDR1 DFQATT and CDR2 SNEGSKA (reference sequence). The CDR3 loop spans 13 amino acids.

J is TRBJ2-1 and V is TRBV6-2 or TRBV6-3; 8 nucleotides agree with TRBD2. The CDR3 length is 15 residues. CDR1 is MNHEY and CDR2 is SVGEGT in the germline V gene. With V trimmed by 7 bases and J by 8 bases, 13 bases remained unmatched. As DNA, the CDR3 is TGTGCCAGCATGGGTAGCGGGACTTTTAACGATGAGCAGTTCTTC. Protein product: CASMGSGTFNDEQFF.

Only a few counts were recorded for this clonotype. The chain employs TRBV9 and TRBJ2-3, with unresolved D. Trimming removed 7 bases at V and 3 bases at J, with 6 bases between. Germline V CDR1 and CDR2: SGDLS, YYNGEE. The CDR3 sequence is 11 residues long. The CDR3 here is CASVGTDTQYF. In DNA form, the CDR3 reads TGTGCCAGCGTAGGGACAGATACGCAGTATTTT. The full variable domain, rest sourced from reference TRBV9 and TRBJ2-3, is DSGVTQTPKHLITATGQRVTLRCSPRSGDLSVYWYQQSLDQGLQFLIQYYNGEERAKGNILERFSAQQFPDLHSELNLSSLELGDSALYFCASVGTDTQYFGPGTRLTVL.

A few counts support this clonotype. The CDR3 here is CASSPRGPTTNEKLFF. CDR3 sequence (DNA): TGCGCCAGCAGCCCCCGAGGCCCTACAACTAATGAAAAACTGTTTTTT. The chain carries TRBV5-1 and TRBJ1-4, with unresolved D. The ends were cut back, 4 bases at V and 0 bases at J, with 13 bases in the middle. The length of the CDR3 is 16 residues. In germline, CDR1 is SGHRS, CDR2 YFSETQ.

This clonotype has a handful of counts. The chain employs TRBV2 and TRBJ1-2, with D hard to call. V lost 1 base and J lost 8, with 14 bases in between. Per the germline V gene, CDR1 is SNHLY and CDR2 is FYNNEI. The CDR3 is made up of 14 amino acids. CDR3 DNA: TGTGCCAGCAGTGAAGAGGGCGGATCCATAGGCTACACCTTC. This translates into CASSEEGGSIGYTF.

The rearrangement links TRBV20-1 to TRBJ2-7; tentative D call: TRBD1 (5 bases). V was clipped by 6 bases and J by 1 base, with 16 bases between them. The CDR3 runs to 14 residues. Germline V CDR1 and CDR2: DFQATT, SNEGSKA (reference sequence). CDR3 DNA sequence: TGCAGTGCGAGACGCGGACGGACATCCTACGAGCAGTACTTC. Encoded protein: CSARRGRTSYEQYF.